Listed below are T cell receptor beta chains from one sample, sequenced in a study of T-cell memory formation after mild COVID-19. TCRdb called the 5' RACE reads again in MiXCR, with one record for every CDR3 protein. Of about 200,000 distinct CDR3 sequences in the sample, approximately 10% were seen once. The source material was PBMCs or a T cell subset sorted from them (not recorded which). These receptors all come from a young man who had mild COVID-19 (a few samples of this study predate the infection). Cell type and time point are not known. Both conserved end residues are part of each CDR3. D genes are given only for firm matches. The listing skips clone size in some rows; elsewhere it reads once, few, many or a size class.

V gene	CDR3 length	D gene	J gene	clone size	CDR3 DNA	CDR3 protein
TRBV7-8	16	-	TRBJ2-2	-	TGTGCCAGCAGCTTAGGGGGGGGCCAGAACACCGGGGAGCTGTTTTTT	CASSLGGGQNTGELFF
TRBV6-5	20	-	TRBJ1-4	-	TGTGCCAGCAGTTACAAACGCGGGGCGACTCTTGGCTCTGGTAATGAAAAACTGTTTTTT	CASSYKRGATLGSGNEKLFF
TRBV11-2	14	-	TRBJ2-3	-	TGTGCCAGCAGCTCCTGGGGTCGGGCAGATACGCAGTATTTT	CASSSWGRADTQYF
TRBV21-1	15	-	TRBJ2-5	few	TGTGCCAGCAGCAAAGAAGCGGGGGGACAAGAGACCCAGTACTTC	CASSKEAGGQETQYF
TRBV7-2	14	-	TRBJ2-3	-	TGTGCCAGCAGCTTAGTGATAGGCACAGATACGCAGTATTTT	CASSLVIGTDTQYF
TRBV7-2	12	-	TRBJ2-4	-	TGTGCCAGCAGCTTAGAGAGAAACATTCAGTACTTC	CASSLERNIQYF
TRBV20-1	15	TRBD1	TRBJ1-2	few	TGCAGTGCTGACATGGGAGGACAGGGGATGGATGGCTACACCTTC	CSADMGGQGMDGYTF
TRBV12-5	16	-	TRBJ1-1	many	TGTGCTAGTGGTTTGGTTTTAGGACACATGAACACTGAAGCTTTCTTT	CASGLVLGHMNTEAFF
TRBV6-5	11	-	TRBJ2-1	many	TGTGCCAGCAGAGCAGGGTCCGCGGTGTTCTTC	CASRAGSAVFF
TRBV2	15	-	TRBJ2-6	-	TGTGCCAGCAGTCCGGGCCGCTCTGGGGCCAACGTCCTGACTTTC	CASSPGRSGANVLTF
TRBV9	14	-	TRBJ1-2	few	TGTGCCAGCAGCGTGACACCGCAGGGTTACGGCTACACCTTC	CASSVTPQGYGYTF
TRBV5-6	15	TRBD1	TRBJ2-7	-	TGTGCCAGCAGCCACCCCGGACAGGGCCAATACGAGCAGTACTTC	CASSHPGQGQYEQYF
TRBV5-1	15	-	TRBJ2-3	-	TGCGCCAGCAGCTTGGAGACGGGGGTCACAGATACGCAGTATTTT	CASSLETGVTDTQYF
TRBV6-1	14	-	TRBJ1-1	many	TGTGCCAGCAGTCTCACGCAGGGACGGACTGAAGCTTTCTTT	CASSLTQGRTEAFF
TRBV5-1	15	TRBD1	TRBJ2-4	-	TGCGCCAGCAGCCCAGGACAGGTAGCCAAAAACATTCAGTACTTC	CASSPGQVAKNIQYF
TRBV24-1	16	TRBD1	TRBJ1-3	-	TGTGCCACCGCCGGGCCAGGACAGGTCGCCGGAAACACCATATATTTT	CATAGPGQVAGNTIYF
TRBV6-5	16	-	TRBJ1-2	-	TGTGCCAGCAGCAGTATGAGGGGGGCAATTAACTATGGCTACACCTTC	CASSSMRGAINYGYTF
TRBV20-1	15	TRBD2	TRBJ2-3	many	TGCAGTGCTCCCCTTTGGCGGGGGGGCCTAGATACGCAGTATTTT	CSAPLWRGGLDTQYF
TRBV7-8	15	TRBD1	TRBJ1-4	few	TGTGCCAGCAGCCGACTGGGGACAGGGAGTGAAAAACTGTTTTTT	CASSRLGTGSEKLFF
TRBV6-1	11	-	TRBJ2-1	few	TGTGCCAGCGAGATGACTGTTGAGCAGTTCTTC	CASEMTVEQFF
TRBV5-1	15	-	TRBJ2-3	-	TGCGCCAGCAGCACACAGGGGCTGCGGGGCGATACGCAGTATTTT	CASSTQGLRGDTQYF
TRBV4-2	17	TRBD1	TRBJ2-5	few	TGTGCCAGCAGTCCCGGGACAGGGGCTTTCGGAAGAGAGACCCAGTACTTC	CASSPGTGAFGRETQYF
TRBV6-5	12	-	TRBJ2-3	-	TGTGCCAGCAGGGACTTGGCGGATACGCAGTATTTT	CASRDLADTQYF
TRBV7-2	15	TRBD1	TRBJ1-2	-	TGTGCCAGCAGCCTCGGACAGGGGATCTCTCATGGCTACACCTTC	CASSLGQGISHGYTF
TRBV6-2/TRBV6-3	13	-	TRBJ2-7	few	TGTGCCAGCACCGAAAGGGCGGTCCACGAGCAGTACTTC	CASTERAVHEQYF
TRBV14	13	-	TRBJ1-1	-	TGTGCCAGCAGCGTCCGGGGGTACACTGAAGCTTTCTTT	CASSVRGYTEAFF
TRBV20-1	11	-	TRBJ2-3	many	TGCAGCGCTCCAGGCACAGATACGCAGTATTTT	CSAPGTDTQYF
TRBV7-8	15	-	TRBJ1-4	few	TGTGCCAGCAGCTTAGCGGTGGGGCGAGTCGAAAAACTGTTTTTT	CASSLAVGRVEKLFF
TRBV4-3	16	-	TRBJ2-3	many	TGCGCCAGCAGCCAAGACAGGGCCACCGGGGCAGATACGCAGTATTTT	CASSQDRATGADTQYF
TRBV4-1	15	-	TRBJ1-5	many	TGCGCCAGCAGACGACAGGCCGGTGGCAATCAGCCCCAGCATTTT	CASRRQAGGNQPQHF
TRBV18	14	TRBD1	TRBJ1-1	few	TGTGCCAGCTCACCAGGAGGGGGACAGGGGGTTGCTTTCTTT	CASSPGGGQGVAFF
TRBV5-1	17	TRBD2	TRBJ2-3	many	TGCGCCAGCAGCTTGACTGCTAGCGGGGAACCAACAGATACGCAGTATTTT	CASSLTASGEPTDTQYF
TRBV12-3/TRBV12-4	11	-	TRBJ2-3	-	TGTGCCAGCGGTCGGTCCGATACGCAGTATTTT	CASGRSDTQYF
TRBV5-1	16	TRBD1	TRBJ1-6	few	TGCGCCAGCAGCCCCCGGGACAGGGCGGAATATTCACCCCTCCACTTT	CASSPRDRAEYSPLHF
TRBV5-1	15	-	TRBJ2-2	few	TGCGCCAGCAGCTTGAGGTCTAGCGCGAACGGGGAGCTGTTTTTT	CASSLRSSANGELFF
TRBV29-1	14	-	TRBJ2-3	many	TGCAGCGTGGACCAGGTGCCGGGTTCAGATACGCAGTATTTT	CSVDQVPGSDTQYF
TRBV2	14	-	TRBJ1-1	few	TGTGCCAGCAGGGTTAGGGGGAAGGACACTGAAGCTTTCTTT	CASRVRGKDTEAFF
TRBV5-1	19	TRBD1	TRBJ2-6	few	TGCGCCAGCAGCCTACCCCGTCGACAGGGATTCTCTGGGGCCAACGTCCTGACTTTC	CASSLPRRQGFSGANVLTF
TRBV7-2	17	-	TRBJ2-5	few	TGTGCCAGCAGACAACCCCGGAGCCTAGGAAATCAAGAGACCCAGTACTTC	CASRQPRSLGNQETQYF
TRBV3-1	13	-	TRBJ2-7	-	TGTGCCAGCAGCCGCGACAAGCCCTACGAGCAGTACTTC	CASSRDKPYEQYF
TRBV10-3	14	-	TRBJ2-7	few	TGTGCCATCAGTGAGTCGGCAGGGCCTTACGAGCAGTACTTC	CAISESAGPYEQYF
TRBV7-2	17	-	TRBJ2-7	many	TGTGCCAGCAGCTTAGGCATTTCTCGTGGGAGCCGGTACGAGCAGTACTTC	CASSLGISRGSRYEQYF
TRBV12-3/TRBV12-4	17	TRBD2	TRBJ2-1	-	TGTGCCAGCAACGTACCCTATGGCGGGGGGGCTTACAATGAGCAGTTCTTC	CASNVPYGGGAYNEQFF
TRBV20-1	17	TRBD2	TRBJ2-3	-	TGCAGTGCTAGAAATGCGGGGGGAGCTAGTGGCACAGATACGCAGTATTTT	CSARNAGGASGTDTQYF
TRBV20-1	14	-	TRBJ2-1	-	TGCAGTGCTTACCCGGGACGCAGAGAGGGTGAGCAGTTCTTC	CSAYPGRREGEQFF
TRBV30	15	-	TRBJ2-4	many	TGTGCCTGGAGTGTACTAGGCGGCGTCCTTTCGCTTCAGTACTTC	CAWSVLGGVLSLQYF